Reported below is one T cell receptor beta chain. This entry belongs to a study of T cells in localized non-small cell lung cancer. The repertoire was sequenced with immunoSEQ multiplex PCR; TCRdb's copy has only in-frame clones and lacks some. The data show about 28,000 clones, about 87% seen once. The CDR3 runs 15 residues. Germline assignment: CDR1 SGHTA and CDR2 FQGNSA. The ends were cut back, 5 bases at V and 3 bases at J, with 13 bases in the middle. The sequence derives from a male donor at least 60 years old with stage I lung adenocarcinoma. The source material was peripheral blood, sampled before any cancer treatment. The chain links TRBV7-2 to TRBJ1-4; possibly TRBD1 for D (5 bases). CDR3 protein: CASSRIRQPNEKLFF. The CDR3 coding sequence is TGTGCCAGCAGCCGAATCCGACAGCCTAATGAAAAACTGTTTTTT.